The present TCR beta chain was sequenced within a study of cytomegalovirus exposure and HLA in healthy donors. A remark on this clone: The antigen is not known.

In germline, CDR1 is LGHNT, CDR2 FRNRAP. This CDR3 has 17 residues. The ends lost 4 bases at V and 4 bases at J; junction bases unmatched: 10. TCRdb keeps only in-frame clones here, not all; method: immunoSEQ multiplex PCR. In the table there are 250,000 to 400,000 clones, roughly 90% of which are singletons. Study-level findings and limits: In vitro experiments confirmed that three CMV-associated chains were specific for CMV antigens.

V gene TRBV12-5 combines with J gene TRBJ2-3; 11 bases align to TRBD1. The TCR sequence derives from a man under 40 in good health and CMV-seronegative. The material sequenced was PBMCs. For the CDR3, the DNA is TGTGCTAGTGGTTCCACCGGGACAGGGGGTATCGCAGATACGCAGTATTTT. It yields the protein CASGSTGTGGIADTQYF.